The clone carrying this TCR beta chain was seen only once. The sample is drawn from a study of blood T cell repertoires in COVID-19. Study-level information: Donors in the United States, Italy and Spain gave samples during acute or convalescent COVID-19.

CDR1 is SEHNR, CDR2 FQNEAQ, per germline (reference sequence). The CDR3 has 15 residues. Unmatched junction bases numbered 8, after V lost 5 bases and J lost 4 bases. The table came from immunoSEQ multiplex PCR; TCRdb's copy has only in-frame clones and leaves some out. The table includes roughly 250,000 clones, approximately 90% detected once. This receptor was identified in a woman aged 40-49 years with acute COVID-19. V gene TRBV7-9 combines with J gene TRBJ2-7; 10 positions match TRBD1. Sequencing was done on a sample of PBMCs or T cells enriched from blood (not recorded which). CDR3 sequence reads: CASSHGTGAPYEQYF. For the CDR3, the DNA is TGTGCCAGCAGCCATGGGACAGGGGCCCCTTACGAGCAGTACTTC.